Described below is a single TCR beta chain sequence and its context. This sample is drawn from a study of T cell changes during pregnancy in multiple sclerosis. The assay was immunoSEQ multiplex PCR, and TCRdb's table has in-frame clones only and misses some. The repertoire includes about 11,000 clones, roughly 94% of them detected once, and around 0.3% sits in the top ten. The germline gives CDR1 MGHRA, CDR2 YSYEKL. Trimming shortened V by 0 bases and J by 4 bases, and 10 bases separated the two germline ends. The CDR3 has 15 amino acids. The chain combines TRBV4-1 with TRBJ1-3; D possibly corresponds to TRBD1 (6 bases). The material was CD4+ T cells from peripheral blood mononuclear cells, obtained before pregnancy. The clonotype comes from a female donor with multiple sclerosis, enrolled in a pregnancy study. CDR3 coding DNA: TGCGCCAGCAGCCAAGAACGCAGGGGCGGAAACACCATATATTTT. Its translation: CASSQERRGGNTIYF.